These 15 T cell receptor beta chains share one sample of origin, sequenced in a study of blood T cell repertoires in COVID-19. Clones were read by immunoSEQ multiplex PCR, and TCRdb kept only the in-frame ones, dropping some. The repertoire includes under 300,000 clones, approximately 80% of them detected once, and 3% to 4% sits in the top ten. The sequencing input was peripheral blood. These receptors all come from a woman in her 40s with active or convalescent COVID-19.

A few counts support this clone. J is TRBJ1-2 and V is TRBV2, with TRBD1 matching 7 bases. V lost 7 bases to trimming and J lost 8 bases; unmatched junction nucleotides: 7. The CDR3 runs 12 residues. CDR1 and CDR2 from the germline V gene are SNHLY and FYNNEI. The CDR3 nucleotides are TGTGCCAGCAACGGACAGGTTTGGGGCTACACCTTC. It is translated as CASNGQVWGYTF.

The chain employs TRBV7-9 and TRBJ2-3; 9 bases match TRBD1. Looked up from germline, CDR1 is SEHNR and CDR2 is FQNEAQ (reference sequence). Trimming cost V 4 bases and J 5 bases; bases outside gene matches: 4. The CDR3 covers 14 residues. The CDR3 nucleotides read TGTGCCAGCAGCTCCCCGGACAGGGGAGATACGCAGTATTTT. This translates into CASSSPDRGDTQYF.

The chain couples TRBV5-1 to TRBJ1-6; D may be TRBD1 (5 bases). CDR1 is SGHRS and CDR2 is YFSETQ in the germline V gene. The V and J ends lost 0 bases and 7 bases respectively, with 14 bases between them. There are 16 residues in the CDR3. DNA of the CDR3: TGCGCCAGCAGCTTGGTGGCGAATAGGGGAAATTCACCCCTCCACTTT. It is translated as CASSLVANRGNSPLHF.

V gene TRBV11-2 combines with J gene TRBJ1-1; perhaps TRBD1 as D (5 bases). Deletions cut 5 bases from V and 3 bases from J, with 13 bases between. This CDR3 contains 14 residues. CDR1 is SGHAT and CDR2 is FQNNGV in the germline V gene. This CDR3 is CASSPEGRYTEAFF. As DNA, the CDR3 is TGTGCCAGCAGCCCCGAGGGGAGGTACACTGAAGCTTTCTTT.

The chain joins TRBV28 to TRBJ1-2; no firm D call. There are 14 residues in the CDR3. Trimming left V 1 base short and J 3 bases short, with 9 bases between. Germline V gene lookup returns CDR1 MDHEN and CDR2 SYDVKM. CDR3 loop: CASSLLAGDYGYTF. The CDR3 nucleotides read TGTGCCAGCAGTTTATTGGCCGGAGACTATGGCTACACCTTC.

This clone came up once. This sequence joins TRBV11-3 and TRBJ1-4, with D maybe TRBD1 (5 bases). The length of the CDR3 is 16 residues. Looked up from germline, CDR1 is SGHNT and CDR2 is YENEEA. The CDR3, as DNA: TGTTCCTCAGGGACTAAAACTAATCGGAGCGGTGAAAAACTGTTTTTT. Translated, it gives CSSGTKTNRSGEKLFF. Together with reference TRBV11-3 and TRBJ1-4, the CDR3 gives the full variable domain: EAGVVQSPRYKIIEKKQPVAFWCNPISGHNTLYWYLQNLGQGPELLIRYENEEAVDDSQLPKDRFSAERLKGVDSTLKIQPAELGDSAVYLCSSGTKTNRSGEKLFFGSGTQLSVL.

The rearrangement joins TRBV30 to TRBJ1-4; D is undetermined. The germline V gene has CDR1 GTSNPN and CDR2 SVGIG (reference sequence). V was clipped by 4 bases and J by 0 bases, with 6 bases between them. The CDR3 is made up of 13 amino acids. Written as DNA, the CDR3 is TGTGCCTGGACGCCGGCAACTAATGAAAAACTGTTTTTT. This sequence encodes CAWTPATNEKLFF.

The chain links TRBV6-5 to TRBJ1-2; D is perhaps TRBD1 (5 bases). Germline CDR1 MNHEY, CDR2 SVGAGI. Deletions cut 4 bases from V and 7 bases from J, with 16 bases between. This CDR3 contains 14 residues. In DNA form, the CDR3 reads TGTGCCAGCAGTTCGCAGGCCAGGGTTGGTGGCTACACCTTC. This gives the protein CASSSQARVGGYTF.

This chain links TRBV5-1 with TRBJ2-5; weak D call: TRBD1 (6 bases). The CDR3 spans 13 residues. V shed 4 bases and J shed 6 bases, with 13 bases lying between them. Germline-derived CDR1 and CDR2 are SGHRS and YFSETQ. DNA of the CDR3: TGCGCCAGCAGCCAAGCAGGGGCAAAGACCCAGTACTTC. It translates to CASSQAGAKTQYF.

This chain links TRBV6-1 with TRBJ2-6; tentative D call: TRBD2 (6 bases). The germline V gene encodes CDR1 MNHNS and CDR2 SASEGT. The CDR3 spans 16 residues. The V end lost 3 bases, the J end lost 4 bases, and 13 bases lay between the germline ends. CDR3 sequence: CASSDGTLRGANVLTF. CDR3 sequence (DNA): TGTGCCAGCAGTGACGGGACTTTGAGGGGGGCCAACGTCCTGACTTTC.

Concerning this clone: Distinct nucleotide sequences in the sample also encode this CDR3. The gene calls are TRBV5-1 and TRBJ1-6, with 10 bases identical to TRBD1. Germline V gene lookup returns CDR1 SGHRS and CDR2 YFSETQ. The J segment lost 6 bases and the V segment lost 4 bases, leaving 1 base of the junction unmatched. This CDR3 spans 14 amino acids. CDR3 region: CASSRDRGNSPLHF. The CDR3 DNA follows: TGCGCCAGCAGCCGGGACAGGGGTAATTCACCCCTCCACTTT.

The chain carries TRBV7-3 and TRBJ1-5; perhaps TRBD1 as D (5 bases). Looked up from germline, CDR1 is SGHTA and CDR2 is FQGTGA. This CDR3 has 19 residues. V lost 4 bases to trimming and J lost 2 bases, with 24 bases between them. CDR3 nucleotides: TGTGCCAGCAGCTCCAGCCCCCCCTGGGGAGGGACGGGCAATCAGCCCCAGCATTTT. Encoded protein: CASSSSPPWGGTGNQPQHF.

A few counts support this clone. The chain couples TRBV28 to TRBJ1-5, with D possibly TRBD1 on 5 matching bases. The CDR3 covers 13 residues. V shed 7 bases and J shed 6 bases, with 13 bases lying between them. Germline V gene data show CDR1 as MDHEN and CDR2 as SYDVKM. The CDR3 DNA is TGTGCCAGCATGCAGGATGGGGCTCAGCCCCAGCATTTT. As protein: CASMQDGAQPQHF. Based on the CDR3 plus reference TRBV28 and TRBJ1-5, the full variable domain is DVKVTQSSRYLVKRTGEKVFLECVQDMDHENMFWYRQDPGLGLRLIYFSYDVKMKEKGDIPEGYSVSREKKERFSLILESASTNQTSMYLCASMQDGAQPQHFGDGTRLSIL.

V is TRBV3-1 (or the pseudogene TRBV3-2) and J is TRBJ2-7; D gene ambiguous. This CDR3 comprises 13 residues. Germline-derived CDR1 and CDR2 are LGHDT and YNNKEL (reference sequence). V shed 1 base and J shed 9 bases, with 13 bases lying between them. Written as DNA, the CDR3 is TGTGCCAGCAGCCAAGGACGAGAGGTGGCGCAGTACTTC. Its protein product is CASSQGREVAQYF.

The chain combines TRBV2 with TRBJ2-7, with D unresolved. Per germline, CDR1 SNHLY and CDR2 FYNNEI. With 6 bases removed from V and 2 bases from J, the gap between germline ends came to 17 bases. The CDR3 is 15 residues long. Here the CDR3 reads CASSSERSSAYEQYF. The CDR3 DNA reads as TGTGCCAGCAGCTCCGAGAGAAGCTCTGCCTACGAGCAGTACTTC.